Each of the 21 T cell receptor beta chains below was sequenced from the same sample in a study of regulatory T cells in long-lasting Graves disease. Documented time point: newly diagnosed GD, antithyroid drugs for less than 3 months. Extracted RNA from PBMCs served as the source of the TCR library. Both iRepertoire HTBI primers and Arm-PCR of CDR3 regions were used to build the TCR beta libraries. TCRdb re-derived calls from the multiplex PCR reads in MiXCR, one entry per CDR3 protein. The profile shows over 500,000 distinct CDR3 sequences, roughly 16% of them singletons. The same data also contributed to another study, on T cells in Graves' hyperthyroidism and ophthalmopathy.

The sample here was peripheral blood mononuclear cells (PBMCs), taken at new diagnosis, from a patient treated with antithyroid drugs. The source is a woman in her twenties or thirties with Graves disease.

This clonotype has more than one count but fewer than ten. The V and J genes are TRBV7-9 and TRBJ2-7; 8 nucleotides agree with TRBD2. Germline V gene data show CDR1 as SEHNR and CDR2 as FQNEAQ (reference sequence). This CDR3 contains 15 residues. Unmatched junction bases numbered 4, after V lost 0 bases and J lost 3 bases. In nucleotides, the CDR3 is TGTGCCAGCAGCTTAGCGGGGAGCGGGGGCTACGAGCAGTACTTC. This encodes CASSLAGSGGYEQYF.

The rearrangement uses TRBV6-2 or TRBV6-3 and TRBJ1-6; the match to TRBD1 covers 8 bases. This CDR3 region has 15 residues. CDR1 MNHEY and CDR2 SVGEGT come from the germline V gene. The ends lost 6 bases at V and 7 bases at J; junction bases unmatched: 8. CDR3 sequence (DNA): TGTGCCAGCAGCAGCCGGACAGGGCGGAATTCACCCCTCCACTTT. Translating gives CASSSRTGRNSPLHF.

The CDR3: CASITGAGGTGELFF. The CDR3 region has the DNA TGTGCCAGCATCACTGGGGCAGGGGGCACCGGGGAGCTGTTTTTT. The chain is built from TRBV12-3 or TRBV12-4 and TRBJ2-2, with 7 bases identical to TRBD1. The CDR3 sequence is 15 residues long. The V and J ends lost 7 bases and 4 bases, in that order; junction bases with no gene match: 9.

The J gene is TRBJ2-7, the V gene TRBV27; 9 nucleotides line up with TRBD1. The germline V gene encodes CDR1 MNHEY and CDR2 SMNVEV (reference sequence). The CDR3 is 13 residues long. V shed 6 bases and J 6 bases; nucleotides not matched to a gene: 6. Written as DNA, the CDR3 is TGTGCCAGCAGAGGACAGGGGCTTGGCGAGCAGTACTTC. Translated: CASRGQGLGEQYF.

The CDR3 sequence is CASSVGSLHTEAFF. CDR3 DNA sequence: TGTGCCAGCAGTGTCGGCTCTTTGCACACTGAAGCTTTCTTT. The chain carries TRBV25-1 and TRBJ1-1; D gene ambiguous. The CDR3 is made up of 14 amino acids. Germline V gene data show CDR1 as MGHDK and CDR2 as SYGVNS. Trimming cost V 4 bases and J 3 bases, with 12 bases left between them.

CDR3 residues: CASSGPSGRSEQFF. CDR3 coding DNA: TGTGCCAGCAGTGGGCCTAGCGGGAGATCTGAGCAGTTCTTC. The chain combines TRBV6-2 or TRBV6-3 with TRBJ2-1, with 10 positions matching TRBD2. The CDR3 has 14 amino acids. The trim removed 5 bases at V and 9 bases at J, leaving 7 bases unmatched. From germline, CDR1 is MNHEY and CDR2 SVGEGT.

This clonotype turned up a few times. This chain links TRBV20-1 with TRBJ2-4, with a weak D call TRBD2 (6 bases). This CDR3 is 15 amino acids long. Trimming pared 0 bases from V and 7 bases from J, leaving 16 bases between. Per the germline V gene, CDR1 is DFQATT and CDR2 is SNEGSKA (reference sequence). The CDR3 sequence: CSARDLEGGSNIQYF. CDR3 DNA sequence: TGCAGTGCTAGAGATCTGGAGGGAGGAAGCAACATTCAGTACTTC.

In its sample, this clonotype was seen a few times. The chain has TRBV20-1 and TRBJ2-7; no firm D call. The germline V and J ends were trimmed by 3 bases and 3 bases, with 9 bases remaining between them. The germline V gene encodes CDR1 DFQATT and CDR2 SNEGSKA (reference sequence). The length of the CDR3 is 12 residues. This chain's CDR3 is CSAREGVYEQYF. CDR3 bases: TGCAGTGCTAGGGAAGGAGTCTACGAGCAGTACTTC.

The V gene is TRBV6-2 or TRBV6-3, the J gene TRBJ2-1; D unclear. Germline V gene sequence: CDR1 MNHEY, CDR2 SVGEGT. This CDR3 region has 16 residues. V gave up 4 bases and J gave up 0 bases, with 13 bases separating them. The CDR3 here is CASSWRELTSYNEQFF. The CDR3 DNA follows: TGTGCCAGCAGTTGGCGTGAACTGACCTCCTACAATGAGCAGTTCTTC.

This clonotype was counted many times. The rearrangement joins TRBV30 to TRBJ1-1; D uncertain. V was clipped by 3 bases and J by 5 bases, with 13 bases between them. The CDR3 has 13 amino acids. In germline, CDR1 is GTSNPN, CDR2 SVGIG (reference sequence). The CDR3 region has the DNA TGTGCCTGGAGACATCTGTTCAGGACTGAAGCTTTCTTT. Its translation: CAWRHLFRTEAFF. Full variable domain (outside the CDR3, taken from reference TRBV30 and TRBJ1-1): SQTIHQWPATLVQPVGSPLSLECTVEGTSNPNLYWYRQAAGRGLQLLFYSVGIGQISSEVPQNLSASRPQDRQFILSSKKLLLSDSGFYLCAWRHLFRTEAFFGQGTRLTVV.

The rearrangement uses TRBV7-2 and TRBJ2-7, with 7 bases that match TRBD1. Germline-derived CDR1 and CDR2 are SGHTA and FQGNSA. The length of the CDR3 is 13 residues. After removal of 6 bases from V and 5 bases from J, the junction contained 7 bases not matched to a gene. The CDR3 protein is CASRMDQGDEQYF. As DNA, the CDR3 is TGTGCCAGCAGGATGGACCAGGGGGACGAGCAGTACTTC.

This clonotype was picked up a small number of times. The CDR3 bases are TGTGCCTGGGGAAACAGGGGGCCGACGTCAGGGGAGACCCAGTACTTC. This sequence encodes CAWGNRGPTSGETQYF. The chain joins TRBV30 to TRBJ2-5, with 9 positions matching TRBD1. This CDR3 comprises 16 residues. CDR1 is GTSNPN and CDR2 is SVGIG in the germline V gene (reference sequence). V lost 5 bases, J lost 5 bases, and 15 bases stayed unmatched.

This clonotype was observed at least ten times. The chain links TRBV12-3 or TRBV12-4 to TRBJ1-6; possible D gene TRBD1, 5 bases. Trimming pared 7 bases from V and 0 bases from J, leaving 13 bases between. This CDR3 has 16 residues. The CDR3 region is CASNSGGTSYNSPLHF. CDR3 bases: TGTGCCAGCAACTCTGGGGGAACCTCCTATAATTCACCCCTCCACTTT.

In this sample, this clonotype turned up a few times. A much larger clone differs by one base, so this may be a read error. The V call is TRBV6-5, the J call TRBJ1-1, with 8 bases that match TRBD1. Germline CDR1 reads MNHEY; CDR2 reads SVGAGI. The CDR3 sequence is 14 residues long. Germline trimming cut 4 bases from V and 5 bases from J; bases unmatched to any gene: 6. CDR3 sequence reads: CASSSQGAATEAFF. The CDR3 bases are TGTGCCAGCAGTTCGCAGGGGGCAGCTACTGAAGCTTTCTTT.

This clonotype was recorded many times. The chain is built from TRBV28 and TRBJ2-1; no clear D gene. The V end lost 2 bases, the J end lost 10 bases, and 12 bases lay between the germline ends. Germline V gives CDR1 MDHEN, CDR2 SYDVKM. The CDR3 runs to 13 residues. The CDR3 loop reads CASSLSWSGEQFF. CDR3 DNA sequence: TGTGCCAGCAGTTTAAGTTGGTCCGGGGAGCAGTTCTTC.

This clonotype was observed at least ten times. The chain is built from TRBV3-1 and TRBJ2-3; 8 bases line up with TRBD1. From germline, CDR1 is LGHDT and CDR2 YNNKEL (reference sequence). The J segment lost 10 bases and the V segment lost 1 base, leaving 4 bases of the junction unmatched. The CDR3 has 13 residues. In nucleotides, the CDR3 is TGTGCCAGCAGCCAAGGGACAGGGCACGCGCAGTATTTT. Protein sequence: CASSQGTGHAQYF.

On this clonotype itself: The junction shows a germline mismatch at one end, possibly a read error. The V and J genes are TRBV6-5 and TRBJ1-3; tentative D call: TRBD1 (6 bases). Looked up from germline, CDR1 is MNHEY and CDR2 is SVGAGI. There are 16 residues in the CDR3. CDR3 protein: CASSYSGAATGNTIYF. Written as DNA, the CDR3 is TGTGCCAGCAGTTACTCGGGGGCCGCCACTGGGAACACCATATATTTT.

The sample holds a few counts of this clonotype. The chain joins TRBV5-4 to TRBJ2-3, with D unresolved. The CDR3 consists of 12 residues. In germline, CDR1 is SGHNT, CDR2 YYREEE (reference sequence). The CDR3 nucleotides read TGTTCGGTCGGCCCCCACACAGATACGCAGTATTTT. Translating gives CSVGPHTDTQYF.

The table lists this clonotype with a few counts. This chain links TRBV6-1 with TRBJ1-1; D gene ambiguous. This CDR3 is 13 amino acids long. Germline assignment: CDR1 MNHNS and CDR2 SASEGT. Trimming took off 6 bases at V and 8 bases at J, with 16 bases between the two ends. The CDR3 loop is CASSKKTVTEAFF. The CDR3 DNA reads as TGTGCCAGCAGCAAGAAGACGGTAACGGAAGCTTTCTTT.

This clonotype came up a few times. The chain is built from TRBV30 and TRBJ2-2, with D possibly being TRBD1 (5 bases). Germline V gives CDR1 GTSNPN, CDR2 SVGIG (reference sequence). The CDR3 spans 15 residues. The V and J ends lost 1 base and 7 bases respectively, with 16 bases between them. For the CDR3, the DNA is TGTGCCTGGAGTGGGCTGATGGGGCTCAGCGGGGAGCTGTTTTTT. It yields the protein CAWSGLMGLSGELFF. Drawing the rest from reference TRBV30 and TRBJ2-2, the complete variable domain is SQTIHQWPATLVQPVGSPLSLECTVEGTSNPNLYWYRQAAGRGLQLLFYSVGIGQISSEVPQNLSASRPQDRQFILSSKKLLLSDSGFYLCAWSGLMGLSGELFFGEGSRLTVL.

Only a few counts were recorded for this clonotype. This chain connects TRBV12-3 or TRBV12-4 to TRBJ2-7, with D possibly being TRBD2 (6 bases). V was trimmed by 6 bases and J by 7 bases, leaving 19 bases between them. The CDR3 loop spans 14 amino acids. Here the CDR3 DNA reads TGTGCCAGCAGCCCGAACGGGGCGGAGGGGGAGCAGTACTTC. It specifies CASSPNGAEGEQYF.